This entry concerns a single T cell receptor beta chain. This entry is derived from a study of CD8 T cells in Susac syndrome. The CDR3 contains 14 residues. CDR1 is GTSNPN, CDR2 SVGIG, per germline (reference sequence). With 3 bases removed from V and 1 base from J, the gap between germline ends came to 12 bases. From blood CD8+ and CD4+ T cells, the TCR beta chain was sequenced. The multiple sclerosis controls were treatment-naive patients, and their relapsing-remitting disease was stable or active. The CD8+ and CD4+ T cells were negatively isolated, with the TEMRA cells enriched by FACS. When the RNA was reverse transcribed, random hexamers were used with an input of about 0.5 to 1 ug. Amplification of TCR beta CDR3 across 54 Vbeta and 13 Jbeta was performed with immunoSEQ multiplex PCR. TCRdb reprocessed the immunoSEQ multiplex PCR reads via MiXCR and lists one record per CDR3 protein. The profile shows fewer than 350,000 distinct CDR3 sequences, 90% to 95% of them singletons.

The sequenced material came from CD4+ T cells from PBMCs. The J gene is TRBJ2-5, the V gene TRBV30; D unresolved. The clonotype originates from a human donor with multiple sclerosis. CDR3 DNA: TGTGCCTGGAGCGAAGGTAGTTTCCAAGAGACCCAGTACTTC. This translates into CAWSEGSFQETQYF.